The 10 T cell receptor beta chains presented below share a single source sample, sequenced in a study of T cell clonality in common variable immunodeficiency. Study-level findings and limits: Fewer deletions and N-nucleotide insertions were reportedly seen in common variable immunodeficiency TCR beta sequences.

Sequencing used immunoSEQ multiplex PCR; TCRdb keeps in-frame clones, though not all of them. Sampling found over 5,500 clones, none seen once. Which antigens these TCRs recognize remains unknown. What was sequenced was peripheral blood mononuclear cells. These receptors were obtained from a human donor with common variable immunodeficiency.

With regard to this clone: The read ends 3 residues shy of where the CDR3 ends; the end is completed using the germline J gene. The chain combines TRBV30 with TRBJ1-5; no clear D gene. CDR3 length: 16 residues. Trimming removed 0 bases at V and 1 base at J, with 13 bases between. Per the germline V gene, CDR1 is GTSNPN and CDR2 is SVGIG (reference sequence). The part of the CDR3 DNA that was read is TGTGCCTGGAGTGTACCCTCCCCGGTGAGCAATCAGCCC. Encoded protein: CAWSVPSPVSNQP. The entire CDR3 protein is CAWSVPSPVSNQPQHF. Combining the CDR3 with reference TRBV30 and TRBJ1-5 gives the whole variable domain SQTIHQWPATLVQPVGSPLSLECTVEGTSNPNLYWYRQAAGRGLQLLFYSVGIGQISSEVPQNLSASRPQDRQFILSSKKLLLSDSGFYLCAWSVPSPVSNQPQHFGDGTRLSIL.

This clone has ten or more counts. The sequence runs out 3 residues before the end of the CDR3; the remainder is reconstructed from the germline J gene. This chain connects TRBV7-8 to TRBJ1-3, with a possible D match to TRBD1 (5 bases). The CDR3 sequence is 13 residues long. Germline assignment: CDR1 SGHVS and CDR2 FQNEAQ. The DNA read from the CDR3 is TGTGCCAGCAGCTCGACAGCAGTAGGGACC. Translation gives CASSSTAVGT. The whole CDR3 reads CASSSTAVGTIYF.

By share of the sample, this clone is medium-sized. The read falls 3 residues short of the CDR3 end, and the missing part is taken from the germline J gene. The J gene is TRBJ2-5, the V gene TRBV19; 7 bases are a match to TRBD2. Losses at the gene ends were 2 bases for V and 5 bases for J; bases not matched to a gene: 2. CDR1 and CDR2 from the germline V gene are LNHDA and SQIVND (reference sequence). The CDR3 spans 13 residues. Incomplete CDR3 DNA: TGTGCCAGTAGTATACAAGCGGGGGAGACC. Translated, it gives CASSIQAGET. The complete CDR3 reads CASSIQAGETQYF.

This clone has just a few counts. The read is 3 residues too short to cover the CDR3 end, so that end is filled in from the germline J gene. J is TRBJ2-4 and V is TRBV2, with 7 bases that match TRBD1. The V and J ends lost 9 bases and 4 bases, in that order; junction bases with no gene match: 9. CDR1 and CDR2 (germline): SNHLY, FYNNEI. The CDR3 runs to 14 residues. The CDR3 loop reads CARTGTEVKNIQYF. CDR3 DNA, as far as it was read: TGTGCCAGAACCGGGACAGAAGTAAAAAACATT.

There are a few counts of this clone. The read terminates 3 residues before the CDR3 end, so the remaining end is supplied by the germline J gene. V and J are TRBV30 and TRBJ2-7; 8 positions match TRBD1. With 6 bases clipped from V and 4 bases from J, the junction kept 2 bases outside the gene matches. There are 11 residues in the CDR3. CDR1 and CDR2 (germline): GTSNPN, SVGIG (reference sequence). CDR3 sequence reads: CACTGGYEQYF. CDR3 bases read: TGTGCCTGCACAGGGGGATACGAG.

This clone has more than one count but fewer than ten. With the read ending 3 residues before the CDR3 end, the germline J gene is used to fill in that end. The gene calls are TRBV19 and TRBJ1-5; a possible D gene is TRBD1 (5 bases). The V and J ends lost 2 bases and 4 bases respectively, with 6 bases between them. Germline V gene lookup returns CDR1 LNHDA and CDR2 SQIVND (reference sequence). The CDR3 is 13 residues long. Incomplete CDR3 DNA: TGTGCCAGTAGTATAAGGGGAAATCAGCCC. This encodes CASSIRGNQP. Given in full, the CDR3 is CASSIRGNQPQHF.

The sample holds many counts of this clone. The read comes to an end 3 residues before the CDR3 does, leaving the germline J gene to fill in the end. The rearrangement joins TRBV19 to TRBJ1-4, with D possibly being TRBD1 (5 bases). The CDR3 spans 15 residues. CDR1 LNHDA and CDR2 SQIVND come from the germline V gene (reference sequence). The V and J ends lost 8 bases and 0 bases respectively, with 13 bases between them. The CDR3 bases that were read are TGTGCCAGTCAGGGCTGGAAGTCAACTAATGAAAAA. This gives the protein CASQGWKSTNEK. The CDR3, in full, reads CASQGWKSTNEKLFF. Looking up the rest from reference TRBV19 and TRBJ1-4 gives the full variable domain: DGGITQSPKYLFRKEGQNVTLSCEQNLNHDAMYWYRQDPGQGLRLIYYSQIVNDFQKGDIAEGYSVSREKKESFPLTVTSAQKNPTAFYLCASQGWKSTNEKLFFGSGTQLSVL.

At least ten counts were recorded for this clone. The CDR3 end falls 3 residues outside the read, so it is completed with the germline J gene. This chain links TRBV5-4 with TRBJ2-1, with a weak D call TRBD1 (6 bases). CDR3 length equals 14 residues. V lost 5 bases to trimming and J lost 4 bases, with 13 bases between them. Per germline, CDR1 SGHNT and CDR2 YYREEE (reference sequence). This CDR3 reads CASSLRDTYNEQFF. The sequenced CDR3 bases are TGTGCCAGCAGTCTCCGGGACACATACAATGAG.

This clone has only a few counts. The read terminates 3 residues ahead of where the CDR3 ends, so the germline J gene completes it. The chain recombines TRBV6-1 with TRBJ2-7; 8 bases map to TRBD2. The length of the CDR3 is 15 residues. In germline, CDR1 is MNHNS, CDR2 SASEGT. The V segment lost 3 bases and the J segment 0 bases; nucleotides outside the gene matches: 4. The CDR3 loop is CASSEVLAGSYEQYF. The CDR3 bases that were read are TGTGCCAGCAGTGAGGTGCTAGCGGGCTCCTACGAG.

Ten or more counts support this clone. Read sequence stops 3 residues before the CDR3 end, and the germline J gene provides the missing end. The V call is TRBV2, the J call TRBJ2-1; tentative D call: TRBD1 (5 bases). This CDR3 is built from 13 residues. Germline values: CDR1 SNHLY, CDR2 FYNNEI. Trimming cost V 7 bases and J 6 bases, with 13 bases left between them. This CDR3 is CASTAGNSNEQFF. CDR3 DNA (partial): TGTGCCAGCACGGCAGGGAACAGCAATGAG.